The clone carrying this T cell receptor (beta chain) appeared once. Its antigen is not identified. These data belong to a study of OX40 agonist ivuxolimab in advanced cancers. Study at large: As their treatment, patients were administered ivuxolimab, an agonistic anti-OX40 (CD134) antibody.

No patient had autoimmune disease or received systemic immunosuppression. Germline V gene data show CDR1 as MNHEY and CDR2 as SMNVEV (reference sequence). The CDR3 has 13 residues. The assay was immunoSEQ multiplex PCR, and TCRdb's table has in-frame clones only and misses some. The sample comprises 50,000 to 70,000 clones, 84% of which are singletons, and 0.55% to 0.65% rests with the top ten. Study-level points and caveats: Expanded clones were, on average, more numerous among CD8+ T cells than CD4+. At doses 0.1 to 3.0 mg/kg, CD4+ and CD8+ clones expanded.

The receptor comes from an adult with an advanced solid tumor such as melanoma, head and neck, liver or kidney cancer. The chain links TRBV27 to TRBJ2-5; D may be TRBD1 (7 bases). The J call is in doubt because the DNA end fits TRBJ2-7 better. This specimen was CD4+ or CD8+ T cells sorted from blood, taken in a trial of the OX40 agonist ivuxolimab. CDR3 coding DNA: TGTGCCAGCAGTCTCTACAGGGGAGGCGAGCAGTACTTC. Amino acid sequence: CASSLYRGGEQYF.